This paragraph covers one T cell receptor beta chain sequence. Antigen unknown. The CDR3 end is not reached by the read, which stops 3 residues before it; the germline J gene fills it in. The source of the sample is a study of T cells in women clearing cervical HPV infection. At the level of the study: Cases' blood sampling followed lesion detection by median about 150 days (90 to 200). General study findings and limits: CIN3+ cases had significantly higher TCR richness than controls; evenness did not differ.

The data were produced by immunoSEQ multiplex PCR, yet TCRdb's version contains in-frame clones alone and is incomplete. The sample table includes about 22,000 clones. The V and J ends lost 3 bases and 3 bases, in that order; junction bases with no gene match: 6. This CDR3 spans 15 amino acids. Germline loops: CDR1 SNHLY, CDR2 FYNNEI. V and J are TRBV2 and TRBJ2-3, with 7 bases fitting TRBD1. Specimen: blood buffy coat. This TCR came from a woman between 18 and 69 years old with a cervical HPV16 infection that either progressed to CIN3+ or cleared (not recorded which). The CDR3 protein is CASSDRAGGTDTQYF. The part of the CDR3 DNA that was read is TGTGCCAGCAGTGATCGGGCAGGGGGAACAGATACG.